A single sample is the source of the 16 T cell receptor beta chains below, sequenced in a study of T cells after yellow fever vaccination. Each CDR3 protein is one row after TCRdb ran MiXCR on the 5' RACE reads. Among 350,000 to 450,000 distinct CDR3 sequences listed, 6.2% were seen once. This specimen was PBMCs, taken 5 days after the yellow fever booster vaccination. All receptors come from a man younger than 45 who received the YFV17D yellow fever vaccine.

The rearrangement links TRBV18 to TRBJ1-1; D perhaps matches TRBD1 (6 bases). CDR1 and CDR2 from the germline V gene are KGHSH and LQKENI. V lost 5 bases and J lost 6, with 16 bases in between. CDR3 size: 14 residues. The CDR3 region is CASSFLQGNAEAFF. CDR3 nucleotides: TGTGCCAGCTCATTTTTACAGGGAAACGCTGAAGCTTTCTTT.

In this sample, this clonotype turned up a few times. The chain is built from TRBV18 and TRBJ2-1; D is unresolved. This CDR3 is built from 12 residues. CDR1 is KGHSH, CDR2 LQKENI, per germline. Trimming cost V 2 bases and J 5 bases, with 4 bases left between them. The CDR3, as DNA: TGTGCCAGCTCACCAGTGGACAATGAGCAGTTCTTC. It is translated as CASSPVDNEQFF. The whole variable domain, remainder taken from reference TRBV18 and TRBJ2-1, is NAGVMQNPRHLVRRRGQEARLRCSPMKGHSHVYWYRQLPEEGLKFMVYLQKENIIDESGMPKERFSAEFPKEGPSILRIQQVVRGDSAAYFCASSPVDNEQFFGPGTRLTVL.

A few counts support this clonotype. V gene TRBV24-1 combines with J gene TRBJ2-5, with TRBD1 as a possible D gene (6 bases). Germline loops: CDR1 KGHDR, CDR2 SFDVKD. Between the trimmed V and J ends, which lost 5 bases and 3 bases, there was a span of 15 bases. CDR3 length equals 15 residues. The CDR3 loop is CATSVAGTMEETQYF. The DNA of the CDR3 is TGTGCCACCAGTGTCGCAGGGACAATGGAAGAGACCCAGTACTTC.

The rearrangement links TRBV18 to TRBJ2-7; D unclear. CDR1 and CDR2 (germline): KGHSH, LQKENI. The CDR3 runs 12 residues. Trimming shortened V by 1 base and J by 1 base, and 2 bases separated the two germline ends. The CDR3 DNA reads as TGTGCCAGCTCACCACAATCCTACGAGCAGTACTTC. This translates into CASSPQSYEQYF. The entire variable domain, with the rest obtained from reference TRBV18 and TRBJ2-7, is as follows: NAGVMQNPRHLVRRRGQEARLRCSPMKGHSHVYWYRQLPEEGLKFMVYLQKENIIDESGMPKERFSAEFPKEGPSILRIQQVVRGDSAAYFCASSPQSYEQYFGPGTRLTVT.

The chain employs TRBV18 and TRBJ2-3; TRBD2 matches 12 bases. The length of the CDR3 is 18 residues. Germline loops: CDR1 KGHSH, CDR2 LQKENI. J lost 0 bases, V lost 3 bases, and 7 bases had no gene match. The CDR3 spells CASSPLLAGGASTDTQYF. Here the CDR3 DNA reads TGTGCCAGCTCACCGCTACTAGCGGGGGGCGCTAGCACAGATACGCAGTATTTT.

V and J are TRBV20-1 and TRBJ2-5; TRBD1 is a possible D gene (6 bases). Germline V gene sequence: CDR1 DFQATT, CDR2 SNEGSKA (reference sequence). The CDR3 contains 13 residues. V dropped 6 bases and J dropped 5 bases, with 16 bases sitting between them. CDR3 nucleotide sequence: TGCAGTGCCAACAGGGTTAAGGGGGAGACCCAGTACTTC. Protein product: CSANRVKGETQYF.

This clonotype appeared many times. The chain links TRBV12-3 or TRBV12-4 to TRBJ2-7, with 10 positions matching TRBD1. The CDR3 contains 12 residues. The junction had 6 bases not matched to a gene; V was cut back by 7 bases and J by 9 bases. This CDR3 is CASTEGQGLQYF. In nucleotides, the CDR3 is TGTGCCAGCACCGAGGGACAGGGGTTGCAGTACTTC.

This clonotype was detected many times. The chain uses TRBV20-1 and TRBJ2-7, with TRBD1 as a possible D gene (5 bases). Germline V gene sequence: CDR1 DFQATT, CDR2 SNEGSKA (reference sequence). V was shortened by 6 bases and J by 2 bases, with 17 bases between the two germline ends. This CDR3 region has 14 residues. The CDR3 here is CSAKSGPGTYEQYF. The DNA of the CDR3 is TGCAGTGCCAAATCCGGGCCAGGGACCTACGAGCAGTACTTC.

This clonotype has ten or more counts. The genes are TRBV7-2 and TRBJ2-1; the match to TRBD1 covers 9 bases. The germline CDR1 and CDR2 sequences are SGHTA and FQGNSA. Losses at the gene ends were 2 bases for V and 2 bases for J; bases not matched to a gene: 7. The CDR3 runs 17 residues. This CDR3 reads CASSLFMGQGTYNEQFF. CDR3 in DNA: TGTGCCAGCAGCTTATTTATGGGACAGGGAACCTACAATGAGCAGTTCTTC. The complete variable domain, with remaining parts taken from reference TRBV7-2 and TRBJ2-1, reads GAGVSQSPSNKVTEKGKDVELRCDPISGHTALYWYRQSLGQGLEFLIYFQGNSAPDKSGLPSDRFSAERTGGSVSTLTIQRTQQEDSAVYLCASSLFMGQGTYNEQFFGPGTRLTVL.

The chain couples TRBV7-2 to TRBJ1-6, with D possibly TRBD1 on 6 matching bases. This CDR3 contains 16 residues. V dropped 4 bases and J dropped 7 bases, with 17 bases sitting between them. The germline V gene has CDR1 SGHTA and CDR2 FQGNSA. CDR3 region: CASSSPPQGLNSPLHF. The CDR3 bases are TGTGCCAGCAGCTCACCCCCACAGGGCCTGAATTCACCCCTCCACTTT.

This clonotype was recorded at least ten times. The junction does not match germline at one end; this may be a read error. The chain is built from TRBV7-7 and TRBJ2-7; D might be TRBD2 (6 bases). This CDR3 has 17 amino acids. Germline V gives CDR1 SSHAT, CDR2 FNYEAQ (reference sequence). The CDR3 region has the DNA TGTGCTAGCAGCCCAACCGACCATTCCTCGGGGGAGCGCGAGCAGTACTTC. This codes for CASSPTDHSSGEREQYF.

This clonotype was observed a handful of times. The genes are TRBV3-1 and TRBJ1-5; no clear D gene. This CDR3 is 15 amino acids long. Germline V gene lookup returns CDR1 LGHDT and CDR2 YNNKEL (reference sequence). The V end was cut by 0 bases, the J end by 0 bases, with 6 bases between. CDR3 sequence: CASSQDRNSNQPQHF. CDR3 sequence (DNA): TGTGCCAGCAGCCAAGACAGGAATAGCAATCAGCCCCAGCATTTT.

This chain joins TRBV5-1 and TRBJ2-5; 11 bases align to TRBD2. Germline assignment: CDR1 SGHRS and CDR2 YFSETQ. The V and J ends lost 5 bases and 2 bases, in that order; junction bases with no gene match: 14. This CDR3 has 18 residues. CDR3 sequence (DNA): TGCGCCAGCAGGGGGACGAAGACTAGCGGGATGGGTCAAGAGACCCAGTACTTC. This codes for CASRGTKTSGMGQETQYF.

Comments on this clonotype: At one of its ends the junction is not consistent with the germline gene, which may arise from a read error. V usage is TRBV3-1 and J usage is TRBJ2-7, with a weak D call TRBD2 (5 bases). The length of the CDR3 is 15 residues. Germline V gene sequence: CDR1 LGHDT, CDR2 YNNKEL (reference sequence). The CDR3: CACSPTILEAYEQYF. CDR3 DNA sequence: TGTGCCTGCAGCCCGACTATCCTTGAGGCCTACGAGCAGTACTTC.

This clonotype was counted only a few times. The V call is TRBV2, the J call TRBJ1-2; D perhaps matches TRBD1 (6 bases). This CDR3 contains 19 residues. CDR1 and CDR2 (germline): SNHLY, FYNNEI. V was cut by 7 bases and J by 2 bases, with 29 bases left in between. For the CDR3, the DNA is TGTGCCAGCACCGACGGTAGGGGGGCAATTGATCCGGCAAACTATGGCTACACCTTC. Its protein is CASTDGRGAIDPANYGYTF.

The rearrangement links TRBV20-1 to TRBJ2-1; TRBD2 matches at 9 bases. The trim removed 3 bases at V and 3 bases at J, leaving 12 bases unmatched. The CDR3 spans 17 residues. The germline V gene encodes CDR1 DFQATT and CDR2 SNEGSKA (reference sequence). In DNA, the CDR3 is TGCAGTGCTAGGATAGCGGGAGCCTCTGGTTTCTACAATGAGCAGTTCTTC. As protein: CSARIAGASGFYNEQFF.